This TCR beta chain came from a study of T cell responses to AZD1222 COVID-19 vaccine. Study-wide results and caveats: Researchers took repertoire samples only after the peak T cell response had come. Among the donors, most were white British and more were female, and clonal diversity was possibly underestimated. Across the whole spike, CD4 TCRs peaked at regions 160-218 and 743-854.

Method: immunoSEQ multiplex PCR; TCRdb's copy keeps in-frame clones and lacks some. This sample yields 56,000 or so clones, of which around nine tenths are seen a single time; roughly 14% belongs to the top ten. Turning to this clone: The antigen is not known.

Germline CDR1 reads SGHRS; CDR2 reads YFSETQ. This CDR3 spans 13 amino acids. The ends were cut back, 0 bases at V and 4 bases at J, with 7 bases in the middle. The TCR sequence derives from an adult in good health. The V call is TRBV5-1, the J call TRBJ1-2; TRBD1 might be the D (5 bases). Here the sequenced sample was peripheral blood, taken on day 0 of AZD1222 vaccination. CDR3 amino acids: CASSLGDRYGYTF. CDR3 sequence (DNA): TGCGCCAGCAGCTTGGGGGACCGCTATGGCTACACCTTC.